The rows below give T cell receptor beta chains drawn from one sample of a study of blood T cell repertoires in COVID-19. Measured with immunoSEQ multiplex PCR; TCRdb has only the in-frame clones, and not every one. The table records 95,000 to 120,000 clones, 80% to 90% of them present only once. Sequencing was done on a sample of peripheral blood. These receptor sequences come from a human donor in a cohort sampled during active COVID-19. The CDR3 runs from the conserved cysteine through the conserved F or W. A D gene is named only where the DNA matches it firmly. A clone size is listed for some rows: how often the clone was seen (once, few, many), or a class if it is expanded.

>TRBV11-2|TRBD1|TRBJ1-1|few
TGTGCCAGCAGCTTAGAGGGGACAGGGGGATCAGGGGCTTTCTTT
CASSLEGTGGSGAFF
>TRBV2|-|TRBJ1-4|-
TGTGCCAGCAGTGAAAAAGGGGGTTACGAAAAACTGTTTTTT
CASSEKGGYEKLFF
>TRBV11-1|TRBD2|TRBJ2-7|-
TGTGCCAGCAGGGCGGGAGTTCACGAGCAGTACTTC
CASRAGVHEQYF
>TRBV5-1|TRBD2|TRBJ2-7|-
TGCGCCAGCAGCTTTGGGGGAACTAGCGGGCCTTCCTCCTACGAGCAGTACTTC
CASSFGGTSGPSSYEQYF
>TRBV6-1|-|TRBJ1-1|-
TGTGCCAGCAGTGAATGGTATCAGGGGAACACTGAAGCTTTCTTT
CASSEWYQGNTEAFF
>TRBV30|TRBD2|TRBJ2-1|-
TGTGCCTGGAGTGTAAGTAGGACTAGCTCCTACAATGAGCAGTTCTTC
CAWSVSRTSSYNEQFF
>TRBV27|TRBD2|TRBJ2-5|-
TGTGCCAGCAGTTTAACGGGAGGGGAGACCCAGTACTTC
CASSLTGGETQYF
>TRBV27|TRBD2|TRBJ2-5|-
TGTGCCAGCAGTTTCGGCGAGCGGGGCACCCAAGAGACCCAGTACTTC
CASSFGERGTQETQYF
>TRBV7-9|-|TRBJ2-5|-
TGTGCCTGGTTAGCGAGGGACCAAGAGACCCAGTACTTC
CAWLARDQETQYF
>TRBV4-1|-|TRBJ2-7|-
TGCGCCAGCAGCCAGGGGACTCATCCCTCCTACGAGCAGTACTTC
CASSQGTHPSYEQYF
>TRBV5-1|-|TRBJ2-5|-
TGCGCCAGCAGCTATCGACAGTTCGGGGAGACCCAGTACTTC
CASSYRQFGETQYF
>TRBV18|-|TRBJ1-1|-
TGTGCCAGCTCAGCGACTGGGGTTGCGGGGAACACTGAAGCTTTCTTT
CASSATGVAGNTEAFF
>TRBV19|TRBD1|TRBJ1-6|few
TGTGCCAGTACCTCGAGGACAGGTCGCCATTCACCCCTCCACTTT
CASTSRTGRHSPLHF
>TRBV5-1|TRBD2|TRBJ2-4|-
TGCGCCAGCAGCTCTGTCCGTAGCGGGGCCAAAAACATTCAGTACTTC
CASSSVRSGAKNIQYF
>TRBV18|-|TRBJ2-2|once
TGTGCCAGCTCACCAGGGCAGGGCGACGGGGAGCTGTTTTTT
CASSPGQGDGELFF
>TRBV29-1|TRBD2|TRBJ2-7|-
TGCAGCGCTACGGGACTAGCTGGGGAGCAGTACTTC
CSATGLAGEQYF
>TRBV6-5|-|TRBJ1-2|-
TGTGCCAGCAGTTACTCGAGCTGGGGGGTTAACTATGGCTACACCTTC
CASSYSSWGVNYGYTF
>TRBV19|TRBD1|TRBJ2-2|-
TGTGCCAGTAGTACGACAGGGCTAGGTACCGGGGAGCTGTTTTTT
CASSTTGLGTGELFF
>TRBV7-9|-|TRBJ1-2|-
TGTGCCAGCAGCTTAGGAGCTAACTATGGCTACACCTTC
CASSLGANYGYTF
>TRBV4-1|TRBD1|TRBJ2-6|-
TGCGCCAGCAGCCGCCCGGGACAGGGAAGGGCCAACGTCCTGACTTTC
CASSRPGQGRANVLTF
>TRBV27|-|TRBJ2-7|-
TGTGCCAGCAGTTTAGGGCCGTCCTACGAGCAGTACTTC
CASSLGPSYEQYF
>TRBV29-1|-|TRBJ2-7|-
TGCAGCGTTGAGAACCGGTGGGGGGAGATGTCCTACGAGCAGTACTTC
CSVENRWGEMSYEQYF
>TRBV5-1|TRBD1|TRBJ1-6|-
TGCGCCAGCAGCTTGGAGTATCTGGGACAGGGCAATTCACCCCTCCACTTT
CASSLEYLGQGNSPLHF
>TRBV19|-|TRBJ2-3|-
TGTGCCAGTAGTATAAGAACAGGAGGGGCAGATACGCAGTATTTT
CASSIRTGGADTQYF
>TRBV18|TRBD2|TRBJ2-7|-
TGTGCCAGCTCACCGACTAGCGGCTACGAGCAGTACTTC
CASSPTSGYEQYF
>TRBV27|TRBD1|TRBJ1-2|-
TGTGCCAGCAGCTACGGACAGGGAGGGGGCTACACCTTC
CASSYGQGGGYTF
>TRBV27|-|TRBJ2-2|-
TGTGCCAGCAGTGCCCGGGGGAGAAACACCGGGGAGCTGTTTTTT
CASSARGRNTGELFF
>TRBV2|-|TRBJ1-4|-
TGTGCCAGCAGTGAAACCCCGCGGGCAACTAATGAAAAACTGTTTTTT
CASSETPRATNEKLFF
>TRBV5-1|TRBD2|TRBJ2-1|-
TGCGCCAGCAGCTTGGAGCAGCGGGGTCGGAATGAGCAGTTCTTC
CASSLEQRGRNEQFF
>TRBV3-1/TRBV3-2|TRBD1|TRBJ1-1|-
TGTGCCAGCAGCCACCAGGGGGCCCTCTACACTGAAGCTTTCTTT
CASSHQGALYTEAFF
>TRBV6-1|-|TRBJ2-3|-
TGTGCCAGCAGTGAAGGACTAGGGTTGACAGATACGCAGTATTTT
CASSEGLGLTDTQYF
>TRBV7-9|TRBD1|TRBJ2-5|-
TGTGCCAGCAGCGACCGGGCCAGGGGGGAGACCCAGTACTTC
CASSDRARGETQYF
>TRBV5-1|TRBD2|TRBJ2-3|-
TGCGCCAGCAGCTTAGGTCTAGCGGGGGGACGCACAGATACGCAGTATTTT
CASSLGLAGGRTDTQYF
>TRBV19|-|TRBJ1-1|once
TGTGCCAGTAGTATAACCGGGAACACTGAAGCTTTCTTT
CASSITGNTEAFF
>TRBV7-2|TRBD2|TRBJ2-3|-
TGTGCCAGCAGCAGAAGAGGTGCTAGCGGGGGGGATACGCAGTATTTT
CASSRRGASGGDTQYF
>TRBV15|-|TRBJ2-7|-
TGTGCCACCAGCAGAGAGGCGGGACAGTTCTACGAGCAGTACTTC
CATSREAGQFYEQYF
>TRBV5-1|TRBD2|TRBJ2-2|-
TGCGCCAGCAGCTTACGGGCTAGCGGAACCGGGGAGCTGTTTTTT
CASSLRASGTGELFF
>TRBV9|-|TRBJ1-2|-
TGTGCCAGCAGCGTAGTTGGGACTGTAAACTATGGCTACACCTTC
CASSVVGTVNYGYTF
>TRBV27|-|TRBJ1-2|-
TGTGCCAGCAGTTCCCATGGGGGGGGGACCATCTATGGCTACACCTTC
CASSSHGGGTIYGYTF